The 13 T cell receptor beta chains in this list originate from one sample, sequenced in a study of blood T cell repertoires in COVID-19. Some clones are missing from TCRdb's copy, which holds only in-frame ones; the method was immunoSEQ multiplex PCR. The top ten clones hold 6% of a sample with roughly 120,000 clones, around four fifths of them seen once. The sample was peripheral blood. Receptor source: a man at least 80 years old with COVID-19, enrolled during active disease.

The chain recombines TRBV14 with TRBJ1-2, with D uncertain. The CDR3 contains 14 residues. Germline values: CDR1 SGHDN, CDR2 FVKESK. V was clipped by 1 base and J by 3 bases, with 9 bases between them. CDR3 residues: CASSQVYADYGYTF. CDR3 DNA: TGTGCCAGCAGCCAAGTGTACGCGGACTATGGCTACACCTTC.

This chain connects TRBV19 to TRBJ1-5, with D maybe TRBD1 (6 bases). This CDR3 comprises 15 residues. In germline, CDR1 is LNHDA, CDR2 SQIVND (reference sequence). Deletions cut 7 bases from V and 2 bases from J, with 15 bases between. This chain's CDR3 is CASTVTGMGNQPQHF. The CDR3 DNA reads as TGTGCCAGTACCGTTACAGGGATGGGCAATCAGCCCCAGCATTTT. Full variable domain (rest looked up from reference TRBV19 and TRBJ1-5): DGGITQSPKYLFRKEGQNVTLSCEQNLNHDAMYWYRQDPGQGLRLIYYSQIVNDFQKGDIAEGYSVSREKKESFPLTVTSAQKNPTAFYLCASTVTGMGNQPQHFGDGTRLSIL.

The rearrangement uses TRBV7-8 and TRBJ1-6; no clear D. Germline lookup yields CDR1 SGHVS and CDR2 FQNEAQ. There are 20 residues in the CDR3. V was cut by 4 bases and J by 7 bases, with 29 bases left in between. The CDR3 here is CASSSAFSSSARIGNSPLHF. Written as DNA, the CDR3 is TGTGCCAGCAGCTCCGCTTTCTCATCCTCCGCGCGGATCGGGAATTCACCCCTCCACTTT.

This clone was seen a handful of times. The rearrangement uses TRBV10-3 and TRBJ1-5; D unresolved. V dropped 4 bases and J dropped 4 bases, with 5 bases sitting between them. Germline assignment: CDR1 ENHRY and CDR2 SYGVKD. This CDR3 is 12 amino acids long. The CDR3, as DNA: TGTGCCATCAGTGCCCCTAATCAGCCCCAGCATTTT. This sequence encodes CAISAPNQPQHF.

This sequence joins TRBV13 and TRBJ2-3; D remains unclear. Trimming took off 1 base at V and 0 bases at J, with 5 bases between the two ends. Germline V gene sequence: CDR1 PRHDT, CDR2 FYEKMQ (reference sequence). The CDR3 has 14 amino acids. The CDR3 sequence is CASSLVLSTDTQYF. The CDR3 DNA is TGTGCCAGCAGCTTAGTTCTGAGCACAGATACGCAGTATTTT.

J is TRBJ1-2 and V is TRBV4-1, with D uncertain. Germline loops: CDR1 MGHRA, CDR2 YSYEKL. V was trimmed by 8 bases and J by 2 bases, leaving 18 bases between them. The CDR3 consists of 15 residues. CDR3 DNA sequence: TGCGCCAGCTCGATCTTGGAGGGAGGGAACTATGGCTACACCTTC. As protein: CASSILEGGNYGYTF.

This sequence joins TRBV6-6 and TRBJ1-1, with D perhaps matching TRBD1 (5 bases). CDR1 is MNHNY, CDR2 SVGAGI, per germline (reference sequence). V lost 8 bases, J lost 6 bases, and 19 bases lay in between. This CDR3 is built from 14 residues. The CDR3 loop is CASRWGGEAPEAFF. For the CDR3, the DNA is TGTGCCAGCCGCTGGGGGGGGGAGGCCCCTGAAGCTTTCTTT.

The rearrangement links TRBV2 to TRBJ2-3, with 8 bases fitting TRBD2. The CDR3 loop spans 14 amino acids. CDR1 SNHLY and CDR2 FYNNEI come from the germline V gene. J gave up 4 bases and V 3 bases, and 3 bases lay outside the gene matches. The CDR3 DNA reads TGTGCCAGCAGTGAGACGGGAGGGCCAGATACGCAGTATTTT. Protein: CASSETGGPDTQYF.

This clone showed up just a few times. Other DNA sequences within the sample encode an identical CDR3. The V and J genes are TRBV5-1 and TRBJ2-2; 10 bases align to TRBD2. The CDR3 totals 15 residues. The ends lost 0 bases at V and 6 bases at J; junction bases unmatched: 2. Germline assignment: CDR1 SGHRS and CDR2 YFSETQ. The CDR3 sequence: CASSLVGLASGELFF. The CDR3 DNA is TGCGCCAGCAGCTTGGTGGGACTAGCGTCCGGGGAGCTGTTTTTT.

The CDR3 protein is CASSFSLGQTLHF. The CDR3, as DNA: TGTGCCAGCAGCTTTTCCTTAGGACAGACACTCCACTTT. The chain employs TRBV5-4 and TRBJ1-6; D perhaps matches TRBD1 (6 bases). The CDR3 runs 13 residues. The germline gives CDR1 SGHNT, CDR2 YYREEE (reference sequence). Trimming removed 2 bases from V and 16 bases from J, with 16 bases in between. Supplemented by reference TRBV5-4 and TRBJ1-6, the full variable domain reads ETGVTQSPTHLIKTRGQQVTLRCSSQSGHNTVSWYQQALGQGPQFIFQYYREEENGRGNFPPRFSGLQFPNYSSELNVNALELDDSALYLCASSFSLGQTLHFGNGTRLTVT.

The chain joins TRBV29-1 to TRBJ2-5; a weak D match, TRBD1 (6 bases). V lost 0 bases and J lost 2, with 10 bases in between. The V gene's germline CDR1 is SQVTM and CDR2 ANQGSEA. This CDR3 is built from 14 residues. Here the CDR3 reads CSVEEVDRQETQYF. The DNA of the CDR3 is TGCAGCGTTGAAGAAGTGGACAGACAAGAGACCCAGTACTTC.

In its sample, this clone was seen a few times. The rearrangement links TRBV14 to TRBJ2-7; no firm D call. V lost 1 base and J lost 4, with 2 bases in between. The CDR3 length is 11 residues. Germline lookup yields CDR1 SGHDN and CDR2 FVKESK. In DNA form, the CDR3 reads TGTGCCAGCAGCCAAGCTTACGAGCAGTACTTC. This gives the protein CASSQAYEQYF.

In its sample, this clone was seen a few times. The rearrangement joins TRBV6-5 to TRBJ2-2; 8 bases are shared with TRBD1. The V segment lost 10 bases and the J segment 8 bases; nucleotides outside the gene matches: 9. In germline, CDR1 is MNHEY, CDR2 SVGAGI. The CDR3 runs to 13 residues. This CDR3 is CATFGQGLGELFF. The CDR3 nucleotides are TGTGCCACCTTCGGACAGGGCTTAGGGGAGCTGTTTTTT.